These 5 T cell receptor beta chains share one sample of origin, sequenced in a study of blood T cell repertoires in COVID-19. Sequencing used immunoSEQ multiplex PCR; TCRdb keeps in-frame clones, though not all of them. The sample holds about 75,000 clones, 70% to 90% seen once. Sequencing input: peripheral blood. These receptors came from an elderly man with COVID-19, enrolled during active disease.

This clone was recorded only once. The V call is TRBV15, the J call TRBJ2-5, with TRBD1 identical over 11 bases. Per the germline V gene, CDR1 is LNHNV and CDR2 is YYDKDF (reference sequence). J gave up 4 bases and V 1 base, and 5 bases lay outside the gene matches. The CDR3 covers 16 residues. The CDR3 DNA reads as TGTGCCACCAGCAGAGCGAGGACAGGGGGCCTAGAGACCCAGTACTTC. Translation gives CATSRARTGGLETQYF.

The rearrangement links TRBV7-9 to TRBJ1-2, with a possible D match to TRBD1 (6 bases). Germline assignment: CDR1 SEHNR and CDR2 FQNEAQ (reference sequence). The CDR3 length is 13 residues. Trimming took 5 bases from V and 6 from J, leaving 13 bases between them. The CDR3 here is CASSRWRQDGYTF. DNA for the CDR3: TGTGCCAGCAGCCGTTGGAGACAGGATGGCTACACCTTC.

The DNA for the CDR3 is TGTGCCAGCAGCTCTCTAGCGGCACCTAGGGAGCAGTACTTC. This sequence encodes CASSSLAAPREQYF. The chain employs TRBV7-2 and TRBJ2-7; 7 nucleotides agree with TRBD2. With 4 bases clipped from V and 7 bases from J, the junction kept 10 bases outside the gene matches. Germline V gives CDR1 SGHTA, CDR2 FQGNSA. CDR3 length: 14 residues. Together with reference TRBV7-2 and TRBJ2-7, the CDR3 gives the full variable domain: GAGVSQSPSNKVTEKGKDVELRCDPISGHTALYWYRQSLGQGLEFLIYFQGNSAPDKSGLPSDRFSAERTGGSVSTLTIQRTQQEDSAVYLCASSSLAAPREQYFGPGTRLTVT.

The rearrangement uses TRBV5-1 and TRBJ2-5, with 9 positions matching TRBD2. CDR1 is SGHRS, CDR2 YFSETQ, per germline. The CDR3 length is 16 residues. V lost 0 bases to trimming and J lost 5 bases; unmatched junction nucleotides: 8. CDR3 in DNA: TGCGCCAGCAGCTTGGGCGTAGCGGGGGCGGGGGAGACCCAGTACTTC. Translated: CASSLGVAGAGETQYF. Full variable domain (outside the CDR3, taken from reference TRBV5-1 and TRBJ2-5): KAGVTQTPRYLIKTRGQQVTLSCSPISGHRSVSWYQQTPGQGLQFLFEYFSETQRNKGNFPGRFSGRQFSNSRSEMNVSTLELGDSALYLCASSLGVAGAGETQYFGPGTRLLVL.

This chain uses TRBV5-1 with TRBJ1-1; unclear D gene. The length of the CDR3 is 14 residues. Germline CDR1 and CDR2: SGHRS and YFSETQ. The V gene lost 5 bases and the J gene lost 4 bases, with 15 bases spanning the gap. CDR3 in DNA: TGCGCCAGCAGGGGAGGCAGGATGGGCACTGAAGCTTTCTTT. Translated: CASRGGRMGTEAFF.